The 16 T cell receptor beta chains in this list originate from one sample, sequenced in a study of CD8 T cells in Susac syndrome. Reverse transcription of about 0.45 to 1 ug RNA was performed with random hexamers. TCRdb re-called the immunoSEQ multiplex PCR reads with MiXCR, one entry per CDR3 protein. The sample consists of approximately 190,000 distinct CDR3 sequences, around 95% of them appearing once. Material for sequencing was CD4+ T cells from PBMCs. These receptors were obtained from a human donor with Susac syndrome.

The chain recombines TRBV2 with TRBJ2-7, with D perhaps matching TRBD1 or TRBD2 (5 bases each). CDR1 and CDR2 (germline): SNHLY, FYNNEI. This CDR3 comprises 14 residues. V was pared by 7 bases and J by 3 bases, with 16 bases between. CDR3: CASNPVPGLYEQYF. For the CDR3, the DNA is TGTGCCAGCAACCCGGTCCCGGGGCTCTACGAGCAGTACTTC. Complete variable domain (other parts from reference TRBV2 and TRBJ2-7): EPEVTQTPSHQVTQMGQEVILRCVPISNHLYFYWYRQILGQKVEFLVSFYNNEISEKSEIFDDQFSVERPDGSNFTLKIRSTKLEDSAMYFCASNPVPGLYEQYFGPGTRLTVT.

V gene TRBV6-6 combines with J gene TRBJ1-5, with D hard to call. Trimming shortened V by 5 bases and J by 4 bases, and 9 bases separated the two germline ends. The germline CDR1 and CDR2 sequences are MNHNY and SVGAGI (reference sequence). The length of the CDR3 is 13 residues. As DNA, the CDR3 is TGTGCCAGCAGTCCTCCCCCTAATCAGCCCCAGCATTTT. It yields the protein CASSPPPNQPQHF.

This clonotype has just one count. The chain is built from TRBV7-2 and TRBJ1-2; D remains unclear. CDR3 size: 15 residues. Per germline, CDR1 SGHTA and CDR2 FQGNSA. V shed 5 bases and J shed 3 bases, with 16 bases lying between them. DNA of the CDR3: TGTGCCAGCAGCCTTTTCAACACGAACCACTATGGCTACACCTTC. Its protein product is CASSLFNTNHYGYTF.

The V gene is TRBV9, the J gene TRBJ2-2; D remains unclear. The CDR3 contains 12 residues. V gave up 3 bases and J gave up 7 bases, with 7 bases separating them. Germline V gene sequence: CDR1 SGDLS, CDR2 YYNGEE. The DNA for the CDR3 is TGTGCCAGCAGCGGGGCAGGCGGGGAGCTGTTTTTT. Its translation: CASSGAGGELFF.

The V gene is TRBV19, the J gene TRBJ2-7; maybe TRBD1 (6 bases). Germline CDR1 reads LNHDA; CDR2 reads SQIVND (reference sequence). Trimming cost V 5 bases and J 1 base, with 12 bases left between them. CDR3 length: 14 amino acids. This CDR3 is CASSGTTASYEQYF. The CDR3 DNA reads TGTGCCAGTAGTGGGACAACTGCGTCCTACGAGCAGTACTTC.

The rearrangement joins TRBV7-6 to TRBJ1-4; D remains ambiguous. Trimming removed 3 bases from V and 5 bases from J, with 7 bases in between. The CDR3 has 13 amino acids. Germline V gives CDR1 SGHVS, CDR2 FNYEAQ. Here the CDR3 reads CASSFLTNEKLFF. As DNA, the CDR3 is TGTGCCAGCAGCTTCCTGACCAATGAAAAACTGTTTTTT.

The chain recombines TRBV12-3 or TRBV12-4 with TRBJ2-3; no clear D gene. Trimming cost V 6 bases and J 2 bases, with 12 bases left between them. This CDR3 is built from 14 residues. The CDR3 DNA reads TGTGCCAGCAGCCCCGACGGTCACACAGATACGCAGTATTTT. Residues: CASSPDGHTDTQYF.

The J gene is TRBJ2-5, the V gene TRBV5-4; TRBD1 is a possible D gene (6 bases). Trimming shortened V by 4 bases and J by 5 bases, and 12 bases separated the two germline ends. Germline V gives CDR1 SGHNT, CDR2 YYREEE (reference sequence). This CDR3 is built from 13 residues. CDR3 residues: CASSLPGAETQYF. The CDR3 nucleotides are TGTGCCAGCAGCCTACCAGGGGCCGAGACCCAGTACTTC.

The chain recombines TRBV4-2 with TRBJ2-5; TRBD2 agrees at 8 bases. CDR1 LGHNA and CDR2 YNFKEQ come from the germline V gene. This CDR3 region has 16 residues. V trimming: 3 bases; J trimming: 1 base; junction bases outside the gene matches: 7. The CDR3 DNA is TGTGCCAGCAGCCAGCCGACGGGGGGGCTCCAAGAGACCCAGTACTTC. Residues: CASSQPTGGLQETQYF.

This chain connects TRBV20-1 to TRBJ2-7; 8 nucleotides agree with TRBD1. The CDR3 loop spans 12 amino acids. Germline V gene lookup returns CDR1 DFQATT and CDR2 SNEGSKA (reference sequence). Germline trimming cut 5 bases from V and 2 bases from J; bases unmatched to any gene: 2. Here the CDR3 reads CSAPGGPYEQYF. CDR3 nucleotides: TGCAGTGCTCCAGGGGGCCCCTACGAGCAGTACTTC.

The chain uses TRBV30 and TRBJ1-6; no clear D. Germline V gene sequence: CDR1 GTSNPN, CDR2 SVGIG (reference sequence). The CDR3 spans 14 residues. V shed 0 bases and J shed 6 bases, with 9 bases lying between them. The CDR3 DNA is TGTGCCTGGAGTGTAAGGCCGGGTAATTCACCCCTCCACTTT. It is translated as CAWSVRPGNSPLHF.

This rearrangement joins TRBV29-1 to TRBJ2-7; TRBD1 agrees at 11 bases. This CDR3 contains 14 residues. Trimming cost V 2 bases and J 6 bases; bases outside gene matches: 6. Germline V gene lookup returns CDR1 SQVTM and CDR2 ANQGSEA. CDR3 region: CSVEPGQGVGEQYF. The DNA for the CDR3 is TGCAGCGTTGAACCGGGACAGGGGGTCGGCGAGCAGTACTTC.

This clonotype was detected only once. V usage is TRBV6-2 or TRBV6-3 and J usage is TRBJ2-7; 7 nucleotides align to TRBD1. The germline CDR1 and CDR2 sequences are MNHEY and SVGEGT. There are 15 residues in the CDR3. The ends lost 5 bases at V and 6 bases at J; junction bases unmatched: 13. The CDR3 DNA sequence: TGTGCCAGCAGTATAACAGGGGCCCCCAGAAGCGAGCAGTACTTC. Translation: CASSITGAPRSEQYF.

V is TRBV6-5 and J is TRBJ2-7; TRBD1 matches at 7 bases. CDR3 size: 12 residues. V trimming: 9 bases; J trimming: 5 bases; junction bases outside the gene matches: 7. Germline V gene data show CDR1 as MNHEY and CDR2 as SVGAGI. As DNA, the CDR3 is TGTGCCAGTCGCGACAGGGCTCACGAGCAGTACTTC. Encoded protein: CASRDRAHEQYF.

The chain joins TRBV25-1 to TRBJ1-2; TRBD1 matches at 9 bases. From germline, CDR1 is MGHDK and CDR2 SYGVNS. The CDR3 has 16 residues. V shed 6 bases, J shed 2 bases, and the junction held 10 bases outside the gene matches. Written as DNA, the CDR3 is TGTGCCAGCAGCCCCCACCGGGACAGGGTGAACTATGGCTACACCTTC. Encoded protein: CASSPHRDRVNYGYTF.

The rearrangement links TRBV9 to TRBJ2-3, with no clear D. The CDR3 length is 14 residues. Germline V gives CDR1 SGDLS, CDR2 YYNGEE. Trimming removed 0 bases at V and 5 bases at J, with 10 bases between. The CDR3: CASSVDQVLDTQYF. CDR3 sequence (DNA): TGTGCCAGCAGCGTAGACCAGGTTTTAGATACGCAGTATTTT.